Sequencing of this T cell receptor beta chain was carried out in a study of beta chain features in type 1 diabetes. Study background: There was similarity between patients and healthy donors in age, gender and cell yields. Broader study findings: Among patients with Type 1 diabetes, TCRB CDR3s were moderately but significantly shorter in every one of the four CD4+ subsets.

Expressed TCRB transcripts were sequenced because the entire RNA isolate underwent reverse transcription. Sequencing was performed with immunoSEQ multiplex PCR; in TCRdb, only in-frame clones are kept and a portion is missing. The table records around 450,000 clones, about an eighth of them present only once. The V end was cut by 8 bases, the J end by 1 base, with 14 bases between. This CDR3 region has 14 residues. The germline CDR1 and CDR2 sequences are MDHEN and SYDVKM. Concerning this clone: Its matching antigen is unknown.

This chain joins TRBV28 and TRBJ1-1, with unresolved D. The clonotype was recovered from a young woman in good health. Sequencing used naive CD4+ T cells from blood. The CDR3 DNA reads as TGTGCCAGCTTATCTCCGGGCACGAACACTGAAGCTTTCTTT. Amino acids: CASLSPGTNTEAFF.